The 16 T cell receptor beta chains below were found in one sample sequenced in a study of OX40 agonist ivuxolimab in advanced cancers. Sequencing was performed with immunoSEQ multiplex PCR; in TCRdb, only in-frame clones are kept and a portion is missing. Of about 73,000 clones listed, roughly 90% are singletons. Sequencing was performed on CD4+ or CD8+ T cells sorted from blood, taken in a trial of the OX40 agonist ivuxolimab. The receptors derive from an adult with an advanced solid tumor such as melanoma, head and neck, liver or kidney cancer.

The rearrangement joins TRBV5-1 to TRBJ2-2, with a tentative D call TRBD2 (7 bases). Deletions cut 2 bases from V and 0 bases from J, with 8 bases between. Germline V gene lookup returns CDR1 SGHRS and CDR2 YFSETQ. This CDR3 is built from 15 residues. The CDR3 sequence is CASSFGGPNTGELFF. DNA of the CDR3: TGCGCCAGCAGCTTCGGGGGGCCGAACACCGGGGAGCTGTTTTTT.

This CDR3 reads CSVATSGRTQYF. The DNA of the CDR3 is TGCAGCGTTGCGACTAGCGGGAGAACGCAGTATTTT. This sequence joins TRBV29-1 and TRBJ2-3, with 12 nucleotides matching TRBD2. The CDR3 sequence is 12 residues long. V lost 4 bases to trimming and J lost 9 bases; unmatched junction nucleotides: 2. Germline-derived CDR1 and CDR2 are SQVTM and ANQGSEA.

This clone has a single count. This chain joins TRBV11-2 and TRBJ2-7; 12 positions agree with TRBD2. CDR1 and CDR2 (germline): SGHAT, FQNNGV. The CDR3 loop spans 15 amino acids. The V segment lost 4 bases and the J segment 7 bases; nucleotides outside the gene matches: 8. The DNA for the CDR3 is TGTGCCAGCAGCTCCGGACTAGCGGGGCTGGTGGAGCAGTACTTC. Protein product: CASSSGLAGLVEQYF.

This clone has just one count. The V gene is TRBV27, the J gene TRBJ2-3, with TRBD2 identical over 9 bases. CDR3 length: 15 amino acids. V lost 7 bases to trimming and J lost 7 bases; unmatched junction nucleotides: 12. The germline V gene encodes CDR1 MNHEY and CDR2 SMNVEV (reference sequence). This CDR3 is CASKASGLARHTQYF. The CDR3 nucleotides read TGTGCCAGCAAGGCGTCTGGACTAGCGCGACATACGCAGTATTTT.

The rearrangement links TRBV5-1 to TRBJ2-1; D is undetermined. From germline, CDR1 is SGHRS and CDR2 YFSETQ. Deletions cut 0 bases from V and 5 bases from J, with 12 bases between. The CDR3 contains 15 residues. The CDR3 DNA follows: TGCGCCAGCAGCTTGGCTTTAGTAGGGAACAATGAGCAGTTCTTC. Translated: CASSLALVGNNEQFF.

In the case of this clone: The germline gene is not matched at one end of the junction; a read error may be the cause. The gene calls are TRBV11-1 and TRBJ2-7, with TRBD2 matching over 7 bases. Germline CDR1 and CDR2: SGHAT and FQDESV (reference sequence). There are 15 residues in the CDR3. The CDR3 loop is CASSFGAGVAYGQYF. The DNA for the CDR3 is TGTGCCAGCAGCTTCGGGGCGGGAGTGGCCTACGGGCAGTACTTC.

This chain links TRBV27 with TRBJ2-7, with D hard to call. The CDR3 totals 15 residues. Between the trimmed V and J ends, which lost 3 bases and 0 bases, there was a span of 12 bases. Germline V gives CDR1 MNHEY, CDR2 SMNVEV (reference sequence). The CDR3 sequence is CASSFSARPSYEQYF. The DNA of the CDR3 is TGTGCCAGCAGTTTCAGCGCGCGTCCCTCCTACGAGCAGTACTTC.

The chain has TRBV9 and TRBJ2-3, with 8 bases lining up with TRBD2. CDR1 is SGDLS and CDR2 is YYNGEE in the germline V gene. Trimming cost V 0 bases and J 2 bases; bases outside gene matches: 5. There are 16 residues in the CDR3. The CDR3: CASSVGVTSATDTQYF. The CDR3, as DNA: TGTGCCAGCAGCGTAGGTGTGACTAGCGCCACAGATACGCAGTATTTT.

The gene calls are TRBV5-6 and TRBJ1-2; D is undetermined. The CDR3 covers 17 residues. CDR1 and CDR2 from the germline V gene are SGHDT and YYEEEE. V was shortened by 4 bases and J by 7 bases, with 26 bases between the two germline ends. The CDR3 region is CASSPGNGWARLGGYTF. The DNA of the CDR3 is TGTGCCAGCAGCCCTGGAAATGGTTGGGCGCGGCTTGGTGGCTACACCTTC. The full variable domain, with the rest looked up from reference TRBV5-6 and TRBJ1-2, is DAGVTQSPTHLIKTRGQQVTLRCSPKSGHDTVSWYQQALGQGPQFIFQYYEEEERQRGNFPDRFSGHQFPNYSSELNVNALLLGDSALYLCASSPGNGWARLGGYTFGSGTRLTVV.

In this sample, this clone turned up once. The chain couples TRBV13 to TRBJ2-3; D gene unclear. V lost 5 bases and J lost 2, with 5 bases in between. The CDR3 extends over 12 amino acids. Looked up from germline, CDR1 is PRHDT and CDR2 is FYEKMQ (reference sequence). For the CDR3, the DNA is TGTGCCAGCAGCCCTACCACAGATACGCAGTATTTT. Residues: CASSPTTDTQYF.

This chain links TRBV28 with TRBJ1-1, with D maybe TRBD1 (6 bases). Trimming stripped 6 bases from V and 3 bases from J, with 11 bases between. The germline V gene has CDR1 MDHEN and CDR2 SYDVKM. This CDR3 has 13 residues. The CDR3 DNA follows: TGTGCCAGCAGGCGCAACAGGGACACTGAAGCTTTCTTT. Encoded protein: CASRRNRDTEAFF.

This chain uses TRBV14 with TRBJ2-3; TRBD2 agrees at 8 bases. V trimming: 3 bases; J trimming: 5 bases; junction bases outside the gene matches: 7. This CDR3 contains 15 residues. Germline lookup yields CDR1 SGHDN and CDR2 FVKESK. CDR3 DNA: TGTGCCAGCAGCCAGGGTAGCGGGATAGGAGATACGCAGTATTTT. Translation gives CASSQGSGIGDTQYF.

The J gene is TRBJ2-5, the V gene TRBV5-6; no clear D. V shed 4 bases and J shed 7 bases, with 14 bases lying between them. The CDR3 is 13 residues long. Germline V lookup: CDR1 SGHDT, CDR2 YYEEEE. The CDR3 region is CASSLRQPGTQYF. In DNA, the CDR3 is TGTGCCAGCAGCCTACGACAACCTGGGACCCAGTACTTC.

The CDR3 is CASSSSPDRAFGTQYF. Here the CDR3 DNA reads TGTGCCAGCAGCTCCTCCCCCGACAGGGCCTTTGGGACCCAGTACTTC. The chain employs TRBV7-2 and TRBJ2-5, with 7 bases lining up with TRBD1. CDR1 and CDR2 from the germline V gene are SGHTA and FQGNSA. This CDR3 is built from 16 residues. V shed 4 bases and J 7 bases; nucleotides not matched to a gene: 15.

CDR3 in amino acids: CSAPDYNEQFF. CDR3 bases: TGCAGTGCTCCTGACTACAATGAGCAGTTCTTC. The rearrangement links TRBV20-1 to TRBJ2-1, with D uncertain. The V gene lost 5 bases and the J gene lost 3 bases, with 5 bases spanning the gap. Germline V CDR1 and CDR2: DFQATT, SNEGSKA (reference sequence). The CDR3 has 11 amino acids.

The chain combines TRBV28 with TRBJ2-7, with a possible D match to TRBD2 (5 bases). V was trimmed by 5 bases and J by 4 bases, leaving 12 bases between them. The germline V gene encodes CDR1 MDHEN and CDR2 SYDVKM. The CDR3 is 13 amino acids. CDR3: CASSPGLQYEQYF. The CDR3, as DNA: TGTGCCAGCAGTCCTGGACTCCAATACGAGCAGTACTTC. The full variable domain, its missing parts supplied by reference TRBV28 and TRBJ2-7, is DVKVTQSSRYLVKRTGEKVFLECVQDMDHENMFWYRQDPGLGLRLIYFSYDVKMKEKGDIPEGYSVSREKKERFSLILESASTNQTSMYLCASSPGLQYEQYFGPGTRLTVT.